Listed here is a single TCR beta chain. Libraries were prepared by immunoSEQ multiplex PCR; TCRdb keeps only in-frame clonotypes and omits some of them. Among around 76,000 clones listed, about 91% were seen once. The CDR3 is 15 amino acids. Germline CDR1 SGHDT, CDR2 YYEEEE. The V gene lost 0 bases and the J gene lost 6 bases, with 10 bases spanning the gap. This record comes from a study of technical replicates of blood from a few donors. This receptor was identified in a human donor in good health. The V gene is TRBV5-6, the J gene TRBJ2-6; the D gene is possibly TRBD1 (7 bases). Sequenced material: T cells isolated from PBMCs. The CDR3 DNA sequence: TGTGCCAGCAGCTTGGCAGGGGGACTGGCCAACGTCCTGACTTTC. This sequence encodes CASSLAGGLANVLTF. The full variable domain, its missing parts supplied by reference TRBV5-6 and TRBJ2-6, is DAGVTQSPTHLIKTRGQQVTLRCSPKSGHDTVSWYQQALGQGPQFIFQYYEEEERQRGNFPDRFSGHQFPNYSSELNVNALLLGDSALYLCASSLAGGLANVLTFGAGSRLTVL.